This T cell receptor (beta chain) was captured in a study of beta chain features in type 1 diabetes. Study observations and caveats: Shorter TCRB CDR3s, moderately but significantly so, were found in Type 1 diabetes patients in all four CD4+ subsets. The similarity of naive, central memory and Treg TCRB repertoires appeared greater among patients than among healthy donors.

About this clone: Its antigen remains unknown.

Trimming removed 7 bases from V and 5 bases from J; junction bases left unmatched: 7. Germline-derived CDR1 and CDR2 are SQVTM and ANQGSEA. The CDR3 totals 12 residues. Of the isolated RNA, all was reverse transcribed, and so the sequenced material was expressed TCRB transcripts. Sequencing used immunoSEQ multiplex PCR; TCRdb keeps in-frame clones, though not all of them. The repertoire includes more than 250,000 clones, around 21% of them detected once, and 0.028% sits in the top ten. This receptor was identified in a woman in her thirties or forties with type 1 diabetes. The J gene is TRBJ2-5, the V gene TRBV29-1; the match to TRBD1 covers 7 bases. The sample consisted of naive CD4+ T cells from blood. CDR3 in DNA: TGCAGCGGGAAAGGGGGCGCGGAGACCCAGTACTTC. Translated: CSGKGGAETQYF.